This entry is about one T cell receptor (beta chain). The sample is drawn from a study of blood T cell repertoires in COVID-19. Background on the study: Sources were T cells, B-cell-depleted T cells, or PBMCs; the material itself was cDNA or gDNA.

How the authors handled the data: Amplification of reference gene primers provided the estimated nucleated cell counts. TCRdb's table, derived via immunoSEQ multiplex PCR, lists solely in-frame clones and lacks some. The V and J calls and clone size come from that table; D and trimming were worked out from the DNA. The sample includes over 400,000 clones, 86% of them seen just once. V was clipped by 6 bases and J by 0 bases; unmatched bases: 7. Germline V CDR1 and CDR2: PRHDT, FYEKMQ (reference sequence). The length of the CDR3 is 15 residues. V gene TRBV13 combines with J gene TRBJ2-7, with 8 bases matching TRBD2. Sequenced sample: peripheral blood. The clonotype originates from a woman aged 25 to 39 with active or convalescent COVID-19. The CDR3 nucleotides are TGTGCCAGCAGTAGGGAGCGGGGGAGCTCCTACGAGCAGTACTTC. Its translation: CASSRERGSSYEQYF.